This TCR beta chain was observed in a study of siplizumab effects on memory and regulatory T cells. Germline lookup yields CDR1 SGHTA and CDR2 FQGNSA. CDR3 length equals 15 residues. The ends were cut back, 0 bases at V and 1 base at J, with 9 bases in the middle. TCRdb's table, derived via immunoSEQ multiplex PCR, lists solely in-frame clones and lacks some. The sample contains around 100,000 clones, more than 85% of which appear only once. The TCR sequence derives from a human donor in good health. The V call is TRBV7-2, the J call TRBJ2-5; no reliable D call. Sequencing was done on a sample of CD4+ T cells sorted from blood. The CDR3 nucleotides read TGTGCCAGCAGCTTAGCAAGAACAGCCCAAGAGACCCAGTACTTC. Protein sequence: CASSLARTAQETQYF.